This T cell receptor (beta chain) appears in the sequencing data of a study of naive and memory T cell subsets (dated by TCRdb to 2015 to 2018). Turning to the overall study: The study applied an open-source, UMI-based TCR alpha and beta sequencing pipeline to sorted naive and memory peripheral blood T cell subsets. IgG serology results and the functional CMV T cell responses were in complete agreement. RNA was DNase-treated and reverse transcribed with TCR constant-region primers, mostly using SuperScript III. Overall study results and their limits: In both CD4 and CD8 cells, a rise in Gini index and a fall in Shannon and inverse Simpson diversity were observed from naive through CM, EM and EMRA. RNA-based TCR counts may be affected by expression changes linked to T cell activation and differentiation. Naive repertoires, especially CD8, contained a few larger clonotypes, possibly memory cells re-expressing CD45RA. A power law was followed by TCR abundance, with an exponent that differed between naive and memory subsets but was consistent across the three individuals. The repertoire findings for the naive and memory subsets could not be validated, as no ground truth was available. A clonotype was defined as a single alpha or beta chain sequence rather than as a paired alpha/beta receptor. Following error correction, more than 95% of naive TCR sequences occurred only once, which made naive abundance distributions much steeper than those of memory subsets.

From the second PCR step onward, the TCR alpha chain libraries and the TCR beta chain libraries were amplified separately. The CMV status of each donor was determined by measuring IFNgamma production from CD4+ T cells after fresh PBMCs had been stimulated overnight with CMV viral lysate. Using Miltenyi beads, CD4 T cells were first positively selected, and CD8 T cells were then positively selected from the CD4-negative fraction. Cells were stained for CD3, CD4, CD8, CD45RA, CD27 and a live/dead dye and were sorted on a BD Aria II into four subsets based on CD45RA and CD27. A few healthy volunteers provided blood, and each donor's sample was split into CD4 and CD8 T cells and then further divided into four differentiation subsets. Roughly 0.11 L of peripheral blood was drawn per donor, and PBMC were isolated by Ficoll-Paque PLUS density-gradient centrifugation. The sorted cells were lysed in RLT buffer, after which RNA was extracted using a Qiagen RNeasy kit and kept at -80 degrees C.

Its CDR3 holds 17 amino acids, cysteine through phenylalanine. CDR3 DNA is the only sequence kept; it has 51 bases, read in frame from the first base. V sheds 0 bases and J sheds 9 bases, leaving 21 bases between their ends. CDR1 and CDR2 are read off the germline V gene as WSHSY and SAAADI. This clonotype was observed a few times. The clone's antigen remains unknown. Per-nucleotide qualities are absent, and no much larger clonotype sits a single base away. To prepare the library, UMI-ligation and nested PCR was applied. The beta constant-region primer consisted of an equimolar mixture of two oligonucleotides that together covered TRBC1 and TRBC2. Four rounds of PCR, combining the SP2 primer with nested alpha and beta constant-region primers, were used to amplify the ligated cDNA. A single-stranded oligonucleotide bearing the SP2 primer plus a 12-nucleotide UMI was ligated onto the 3' end of the cDNA by T4 RNA ligase 1. Incubation of the ligation reaction was carried out at 16 degrees C for about 18-24 hours. To avoid over-amplification, PCR2 was usually performed as a SYBR Green qPCR and halted once a predetermined threshold was reached. Agencourt AMPure XP magnetic beads were used for all purifications after the first. Libraries were quantified by Qubit and checked on a TapeStation, where a main peak was expected near 650 bp. Pooled libraries were sequenced on an Illumina MiSeq with v2 2x251 paired-end kits, typically giving about 0.95-2.2 million reads per sample. Each sample library was pooled at 4 nM, and roughly 4.5-7% PhiX was included to improve cluster recognition. The published analysis was carried out like this. Decombinator assigned V and J genes to Demultiplexor-processed FASTQ reads by tag matching, allowing a single base-pair mismatch. Collapsinator relied on UMIs to fix sequencing errors as well as frequency errors caused by PCR heterogeneity. CDR3Translator translated TCRs and extracted CDR3s from the conserved cysteine to the FGXG phenylalanine, flagging non-productive sequences. Gini, Shannon entropy and inverse Simpson indices were calculated on repertoires that had been subsampled to equal numbers of UMI-defined TCRs. Power-law fits to clonotype abundance distributions were performed by maximum likelihood within the linear range. When run on a single naive CD8 sample, MIGEC and the pipeline yielded similar UMI counts, similar unique TCR numbers and similar clonal distributions. One analysis removed from the naive repertoire any naive TCRs that were also present in any memory subset from the same donor. A set of several thousand CMV-associated CDR3 sequences, compiled from VDJdb and a published dataset, was used to search the repertoires. The public reads were quality trimmed at Q25 with fastp and then assembled into clones with MiXCR by TCRdb, keeping productive beta chains. Identical CDR3 proteins give one entry, which carries the most common genes and DNA. TCRdb, not the original authors, processed these V and J calls. The table for this sample lists 99,000 or so distinct CDR3 sequences; 13% to 15% of them were counted only once. The ten largest make up approximately 2.8% of the sample.

The chain is made from TRBV10-2 and TRBJ1-5; the D gene is not confidently resolved. Sequenced material: naive CD8+ T cells from blood. The label giving this sample's cell subset or site can be read as: naive T cells, CD45RA high CD27+. The sequence derives from a human donor in good health. The nucleotide sequence reads TGCGCCAGCAGTGAGTCGACCGGGTCAGGTCGATCAGTGCCCCAGCATTTT. Translated, this is CASSESTGSGRSVPQHF.